The clone carrying this TCR beta chain was recorded a few times. This CDR3 is built from 16 residues. V was clipped by 0 bases and J by 1 base, with 12 bases between them. CDR1 and CDR2 (germline): MNHEY, SVGEGT. The data stem from a study of metastatic and nonmetastatic thyroid tumors. TCRdb redid the clone calls on the PCR reads using MiXCR. The table lists about 32,000 clones, around a quarter of them singletons. The entire patient cohort was treatment-naive prior to thyroid surgery. This sequence joins TRBV6-2 or TRBV6-3 and TRBJ1-2; a weak D match, TRBD1 (5 bases). The sequence came from a female donor with papillary thyroid cancer or a benign thyroid nodule (not recorded which). Some clones in this sample may be carry-over from other donors' samples. Specimen: blood. The CDR3 coding sequence is TGTGCCAGCAGTTACTCAAACAGGCGCATTAACTATGGCTACACCTTC. Its translation is CASSYSNRRINYGYTF.